This T cell receptor beta chain derives from a study of blood T cell repertoires in COVID-19. Overall study: Italy, Spain and the United States were the sources of the convalescent and acute COVID-19 samples. The analysed material was cDNA or gDNA that came from T cells, B-cell-depleted T cells, or PBMCs.

As processed by the authors: Reference gene primer amplification gave nucleated cell count estimates. Assay used: immunoSEQ multiplex PCR; TCRdb lists only in-frame clones, some missing. V and J calls plus clone size are reproduced from that table; the DNA served to infer D and trimming. The sample shows 120,000 to 150,000 clones, roughly nine tenths of them seen only once. The CDR3 is 15 amino acids. V lost 4 bases to trimming and J lost 4 bases; unmatched junction nucleotides: 9. Germline V gives CDR1 LGHDT, CDR2 YNNKEL (reference sequence). This sequence joins TRBV3-1 (or the pseudogene TRBV3-2) and TRBJ2-7, with 8 bases identical to TRBD1. Material: peripheral blood. The sequence was collected from a human donor in a cohort sampled during active COVID-19. In DNA, the CDR3 is TGTGCCAGCAGCCCCAGGACAGGGAGCGAATACGAGCAGTACTTC. Translating gives CASSPRTGSEYEQYF.